The 9 T cell receptor beta chains given below trace back to one sample, sequenced in a study of blood T cell repertoires in COVID-19. The repertoire was sequenced with immunoSEQ multiplex PCR; TCRdb's copy has only in-frame clones and lacks some. Here the sample spans approximately 140,000 clones, 80% to 90% being singletons. Material: peripheral blood. The source of these receptors is a man in his 70s with acute or convalescent COVID-19.

This clone was detected once. V usage is TRBV28 and J usage is TRBJ2-7, with 7 positions matching TRBD1. Trimming removed 2 bases from V and 1 base from J; junction bases left unmatched: 8. Looked up from germline, CDR1 is MDHEN and CDR2 is SYDVKM. The CDR3 is 16 residues long. DNA of the CDR3: TGTGCCAGCAGTTTAGACCAGGGACAGAGATCCTACGAGCAGTACTTC. Protein: CASSLDQGQRSYEQYF.

The chain couples TRBV27 to TRBJ2-5; 8 nucleotides line up with TRBD2. The CDR3 sequence is 16 residues long. The V gene end was trimmed by 2 bases and the J gene end by 2 bases; junction bases not matched to a gene: 7. CDR1 MNHEY and CDR2 SMNVEV come from the germline V gene (reference sequence). The CDR3 reads CASSLTGTRVQETQYF. The CDR3 region has the DNA TGTGCCAGCAGTTTAACCGGGACTAGGGTACAAGAGACCCAGTACTTC.

The chain links TRBV28 to TRBJ2-5; 9 nucleotides match TRBD1. J was trimmed by 4 bases and V by 2 bases; bases with no gene match: 8. The CDR3 is 16 residues long. Per the germline V gene, CDR1 is MDHEN and CDR2 is SYDVKM. DNA of the CDR3: TGTGCCAGCAGTTTAGGGGACAGGGTTATCGCAGAGACCCAGTACTTC. It specifies CASSLGDRVIAETQYF. The full variable domain, completed using reference TRBV28 and TRBJ2-5, is DVKVTQSSRYLVKRTGEKVFLECVQDMDHENMFWYRQDPGLGLRLIYFSYDVKMKEKGDIPEGYSVSREKKERFSLILESASTNQTSMYLCASSLGDRVIAETQYFGPGTRLLVL.

The chain recombines TRBV18 with TRBJ2-5; a weak D match, TRBD1 (5 bases). The CDR3 spans 13 residues. Germline V CDR1 and CDR2: KGHSH, LQKENI. Trimming removed 6 bases at V and 2 bases at J, with 10 bases between. CDR3 region: CASSPQGQETQYF. CDR3 in DNA: TGTGCCAGCTCCCCCCAGGGACAAGAGACCCAGTACTTC.

The chain uses TRBV5-1 and TRBJ2-1; D is undetermined. Trimming stripped 1 base from V and 0 bases from J, with 8 bases between. The CDR3 sequence is 15 residues long. CDR1 is SGHRS, CDR2 YFSETQ, per germline. For the CDR3, the DNA is TGCGCCAGCAGCTTGTCTCGGAGCTCCTACAATGAGCAGTTCTTC. Amino acid sequence: CASSLSRSSYNEQFF.

The chain has TRBV7-2 and TRBJ2-5; 9 bases align to TRBD2. This CDR3 is built from 15 residues. V lost 0 bases, J lost 4 bases, and 3 bases stayed unmatched. Germline V gene sequence: CDR1 SGHTA, CDR2 FQGNSA. The CDR3 is CASSLASGSPETQYF. CDR3 nucleotide sequence: TGTGCCAGCAGCTTAGCTAGCGGGAGCCCAGAGACCCAGTACTTC.

V usage is TRBV7-6 and J usage is TRBJ2-1, with 9 bases lining up with TRBD1. Germline CDR1 and CDR2: SGHVS and FNYEAQ. The CDR3 loop spans 17 amino acids. J was trimmed by 4 bases and V by 0 bases; bases with no gene match: 7. In DNA form, the CDR3 reads TGTGCCAGCAGCTTAGCGACCGGACAGGGGAGTTACAATGAGCAGTTCTTC. This encodes CASSLATGQGSYNEQFF.

The chain couples TRBV28 to TRBJ2-2; 14 nucleotides align to TRBD2. The CDR3 length is 18 residues. Germline assignment: CDR1 MDHEN and CDR2 SYDVKM. V lost 5 bases, J lost 1 base, and 6 bases stayed unmatched. The CDR3 coding sequence is TGTGCCAGCAGTCTAGGGACTAGCGGGAGATTGAACACCGGGGAGCTGTTTTTT. This translates into CASSLGTSGRLNTGELFF.

This clone was recorded once. The rearrangement joins TRBV7-9 to TRBJ2-5, with D possibly being TRBD1 (6 bases). Trimming removed 8 bases at V and 1 base at J, with 8 bases between. The CDR3 sequence is 12 residues long. Germline V lookup: CDR1 SEHNR, CDR2 FQNEAQ (reference sequence). CDR3 amino acids: CASRGGQETQYF. In nucleotides, the CDR3 is TGTGCCAGCCGAGGGGGCCAAGAGACCCAGTACTTC.